The 6 T cell receptor beta chains below come from one sample, sequenced in a study of control samples from healthy donors and cancer patients. Libraries were prepared by immunoSEQ multiplex PCR; TCRdb keeps only in-frame clonotypes and omits some of them. The repertoire has some 150,000 clones, about 90% of them found once; the top ten carry approximately 6.8%. Source material: blood. The receptors shown here come from a man younger than 35 in good health.

The chain employs TRBV4-1 and TRBJ1-2; D not certain. This CDR3 is built from 13 residues. CDR1 is MGHRA, CDR2 YSYEKL, per germline. V was clipped by 1 base and J by 3 bases, with 6 bases between them. CDR3 bases: TGCGCCAGCAGCCAAGCGCAAGACTATGGCTACACCTTC. It yields the protein CASSQAQDYGYTF.

The chain uses TRBV5-4 and TRBJ2-3; 7 bases align to TRBD2. This CDR3 has 17 residues. With 4 bases clipped from V and 6 bases from J, the junction kept 17 bases outside the gene matches. Per germline, CDR1 SGHNT and CDR2 YYREEE (reference sequence). As DNA, the CDR3 is TGTGCCAGCAGCCGGAAAGTCATGGGATTCGGGGGGGATACGCAGTATTTT. Its protein product is CASSRKVMGFGGDTQYF.

V and J are TRBV6-5 and TRBJ2-5; TRBD1 might be the D (6 bases). Germline CDR1 and CDR2: MNHEY and SVGAGI. This CDR3 comprises 14 residues. The V and J ends lost 7 bases and 5 bases respectively, with 17 bases between them. CDR3 residues: CASTLAPGQETQYF. In DNA form, the CDR3 reads TGTGCCAGCACCTTGGCACCCGGACAGGAGACCCAGTACTTC.

The chain recombines TRBV19 with TRBJ1-6; 8 bases match TRBD1. CDR1 is LNHDA, CDR2 SQIVND, per germline (reference sequence). The CDR3 sequence is 14 residues long. The CDR3 region is CASTGTGYNSPLHF. The CDR3 DNA sequence: TGTGCTTCTACCGGGACAGGTTATAATTCACCCCTCCACTTT. The variable domain in full, completed from reference TRBV19 and TRBJ1-6, reads DGGITQSPKYLFRKEGQNVTLSCEQNLNHDAMYWYRQDPGQGLRLIYYSQIVNDFQKGDIAEGYSVSREKKESFPLTVTSAQKNPTAFYLCASTGTGYNSPLHFGNGTRLTVT.

The gene calls are TRBV6-5 and TRBJ1-1, with D uncertain. Germline V lookup: CDR1 MNHEY, CDR2 SVGAGI. This CDR3 spans 13 amino acids. The ends were cut back, 6 bases at V and 1 base at J, with 9 bases in the middle. DNA for the CDR3: TGTGCCAGCAGCGCAGGTAAGAACACTGAAGCTTTCTTT. Translation: CASSAGKNTEAFF.

V is TRBV3-1 (or the pseudogene TRBV3-2) and J is TRBJ1-6; TRBD1 might be the D (6 bases). V gave up 0 bases and J gave up 10 bases, with 10 bases separating them. Germline CDR1 LGHDT, CDR2 YNNKEL (reference sequence). The CDR3 has 14 residues. CDR3 nucleotides: TGTGCCAGCAGCCAAGAGAGGGGGGTCTCACCCCTCCACTTT. Residues: CASSQERGVSPLHF.